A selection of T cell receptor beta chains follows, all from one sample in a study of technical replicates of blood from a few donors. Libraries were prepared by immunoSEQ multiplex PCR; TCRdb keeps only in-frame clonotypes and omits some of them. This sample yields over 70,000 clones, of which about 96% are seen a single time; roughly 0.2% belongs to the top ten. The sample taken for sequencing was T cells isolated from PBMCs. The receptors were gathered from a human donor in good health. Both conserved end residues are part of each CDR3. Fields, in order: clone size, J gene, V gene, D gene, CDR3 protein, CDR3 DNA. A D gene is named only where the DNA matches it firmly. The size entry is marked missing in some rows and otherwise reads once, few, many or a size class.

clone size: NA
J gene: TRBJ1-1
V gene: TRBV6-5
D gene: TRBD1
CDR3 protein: CASSYSGTVNTEAFF
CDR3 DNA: TGTGCCAGCAGTTACTCAGGGACAGTGAACACTGAAGCTTTCTTT

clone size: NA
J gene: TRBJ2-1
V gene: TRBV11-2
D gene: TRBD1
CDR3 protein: CASSLGAGDRAYNEQFF
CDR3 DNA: TGTGCCAGCAGCTTAGGTGCTGGGGACAGGGCCTACAATGAGCAGTTCTTC

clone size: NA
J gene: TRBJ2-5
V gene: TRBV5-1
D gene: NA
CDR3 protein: CASSLDTGTETQYF
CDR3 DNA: TGCGCCAGCAGCTTAGACACAGGGACAGAGACCCAGTACTTC

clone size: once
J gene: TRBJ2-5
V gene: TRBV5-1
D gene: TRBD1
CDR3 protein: CASTTGQGAQETQYF
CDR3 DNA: TGCGCCAGCACTACCGGACAGGGGGCGCAAGAGACCCAGTACTTC

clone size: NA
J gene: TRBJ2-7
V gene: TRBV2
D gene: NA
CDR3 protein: CASSGADTSSYEQYF
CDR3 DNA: TGTGCCAGCAGTGGCGCGGATACGAGCTCCTACGAGCAGTACTTC

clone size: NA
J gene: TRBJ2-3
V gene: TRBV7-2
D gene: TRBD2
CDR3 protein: CASSFWRTSGRTTTQYF
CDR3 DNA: TGTGCCAGCAGCTTCTGGAGGACTAGCGGGAGGACAACTACGCAGTATTTT

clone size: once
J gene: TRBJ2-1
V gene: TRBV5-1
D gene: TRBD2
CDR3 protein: CASSLAGTSVSNEQFF
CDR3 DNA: TGCGCCAGCAGCTTGGCCGGGACTAGTGTTTCGAATGAGCAGTTCTTC

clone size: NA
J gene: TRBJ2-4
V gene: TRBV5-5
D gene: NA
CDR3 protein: CASSFRPWVSSGAKNIQYF
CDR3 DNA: TGTGCCAGCAGCTTCCGCCCGTGGGTCTCGAGCGGGGCCAAAAACATTCAGTACTTC

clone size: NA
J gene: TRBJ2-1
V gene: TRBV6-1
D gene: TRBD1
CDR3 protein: CASSAQTGANEQFF
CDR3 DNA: TGTGCCAGCAGTGCACAGACAGGGGCCAATGAGCAGTTCTTC

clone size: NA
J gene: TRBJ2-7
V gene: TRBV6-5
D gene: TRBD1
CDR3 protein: CASRTGQGDEQYF
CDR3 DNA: TGTGCCAGCAGAACGGGACAGGGAGATGAGCAGTACTTC

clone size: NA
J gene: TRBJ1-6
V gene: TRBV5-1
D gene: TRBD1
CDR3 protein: CASSLEGDRGVPLHF
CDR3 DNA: TGCGCCAGCAGCTTGGAAGGGGACAGGGGTGTACCCCTCCACTTT

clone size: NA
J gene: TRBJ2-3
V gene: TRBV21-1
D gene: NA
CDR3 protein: CASSKGQRTDTQYF
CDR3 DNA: TGTGCCAGCAGCAAGGGGCAGCGCACAGATACGCAGTATTTT

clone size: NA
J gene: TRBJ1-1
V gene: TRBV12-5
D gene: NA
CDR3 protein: CASVLDSPTGEAFF
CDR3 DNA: TGTGCTAGTGTTCTAGACAGCCCGACAGGAGAAGCTTTCTTT

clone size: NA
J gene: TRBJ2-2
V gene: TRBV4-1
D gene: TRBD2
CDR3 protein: CASSELAGGTGELFF
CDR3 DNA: TGCGCCAGCAGCGAGCTAGCGGGGGGCACCGGGGAGCTGTTTTTT

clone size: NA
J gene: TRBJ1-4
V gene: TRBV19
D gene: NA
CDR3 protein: CASSMSQRNEKLFF
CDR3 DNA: TGTGCCAGTAGTATGAGCCAGCGGAATGAAAAACTGTTTTTT

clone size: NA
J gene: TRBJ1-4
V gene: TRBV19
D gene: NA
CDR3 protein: CASKGDANEKLFF
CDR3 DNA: TGTGCCAGTAAGGGGGACGCTAATGAAAAACTGTTTTTT

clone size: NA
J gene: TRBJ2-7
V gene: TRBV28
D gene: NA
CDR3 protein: CASSSPPGNPYEQYF
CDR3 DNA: TGTGCCAGCAGTTCACCCCCAGGGAACCCCTACGAGCAGTACTTC

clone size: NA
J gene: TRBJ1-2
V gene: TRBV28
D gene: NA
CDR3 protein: CASSLSGLNGYTF
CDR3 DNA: TGTGCCAGCAGTTTATCAGGTCTAAACGGCTACACCTTC

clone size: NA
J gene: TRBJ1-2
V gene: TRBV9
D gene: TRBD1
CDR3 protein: CASSPRDLDRLDGYTF
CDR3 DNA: TGTGCCAGCAGCCCCCGGGATCTGGACAGGTTAGATGGCTACACCTTC

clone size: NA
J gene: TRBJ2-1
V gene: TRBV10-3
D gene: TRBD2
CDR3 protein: CAIRGAGGPVNEQFF
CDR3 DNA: TGTGCCATCAGGGGAGCGGGGGGGCCCGTCAATGAGCAGTTCTTC

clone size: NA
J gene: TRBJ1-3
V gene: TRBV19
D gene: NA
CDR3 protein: CASSISSGNTIYF
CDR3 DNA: TGTGCCAGTAGTATTTCTTCTGGAAACACCATATATTTT

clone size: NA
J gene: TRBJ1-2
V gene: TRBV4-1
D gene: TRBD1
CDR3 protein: CASSQVGQENYGYTF
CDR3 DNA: TGCGCCAGCAGCCAAGTGGGACAGGAGAACTATGGCTACACCTTC